This TCR beta chain was observed in a study of identical twins (dated by TCRdb to about 2016). Describing the broader study: TCR alpha and beta repertoires from monozygotic twins, unrelated adults of various ages and cord blood were deep-sequenced to test whether fetal clonotypes persist. To rule out contamination, replicate twin experiments were performed at different times with different library preparation protocols. Study-wide findings and limitations: Out-of-frame TCR alpha sequences shared between twins showed an excess of low generation-probability sequences compared with coincidental sharing between unrelated individuals. Zero-insertion analyses could be partly confounded by invariant T cells such as MAIT and iNKT, although diverse VJ usage argued against such confounding for most clonotypes. In monozygotic twins, out-of-frame TCR alpha sharing was systematically underestimated by recombination models, although the models agreed with sharing between unrelated individuals. Fewer insertions were carried by abundant cord blood beta clonotypes; a weaker similar trend was observed in young adult naive repertoires, while no such trend was observed in memory repertoires. A weaker excess of twin sharing was found in beta out-of-frame sequences because the signal-to-noise ratio was lowered by fewer shared sequences. Because the same donors could not be followed over many years, conclusions were based on cross-sectional statistical analysis.

On this clonotype itself: The antigen it binds to is not known. Base qualities were left out, and no much larger clone turns up one base away.

Library generation was performed with 5' RACE. TCRdb records Illumina HiSeq 2000 as the sequencer. A universal primer binding site was added through template switching, and the final cDNA carried a unique molecular identifier so that TCR cDNA molecules could be counted accurately. Specific primers in the conserved constant-segment region were used to synthesize first-strand cDNA for TCR alpha and beta chains. Each cDNA library was double barcoded, with a SMART-Mk sample barcode plus Illumina barcodes, to control for contamination. TruSeq adapter sequences, together with Illumina sample barcodes, were added in two successive PCR steps. TCR alpha and beta cDNA libraries were sequenced on the Illumina HiSeq platform with custom primers. Under the source paper's analysis protocol: Unique molecular identifiers were extracted from raw reads with MiGEC, and CDR3 positions were determined with MiXCR. For each individual, recombination models were inferred using an EM algorithm with the repgenHMM and IGoR tools. The analysis of shared clonotypes was done with the tcR package in R, with sharing normalized by the product of cloneset sizes. To study raw recombination free of thymic and clonal selection effects, out-of-frame nonproductive sequences were analyzed. The raw public reads went through TCRdb reprocessing: fastp at Q25, MiXCR clone calling, in-frame beta chains kept. Each CDR3 protein gets just one entry, which takes the most common genes and DNA from the rows behind it. It is TCRdb's table, rather than the study itself, that gives the V and J calls and clone size. The sample table records approximately 210,000 distinct CDR3 sequences; 9.4% of these occur just once. 5% to 5.5% of the sample is held by the ten biggest clonotypes.

V is trimmed back by 4 bases and J by 4 bases, and the junction contains 8 bases that no gene match accounts for. Spanning cysteine to phenylalanine, the CDR3 consists of 15 amino acids. The retained sequence is limited to the CDR3, 45 bases, with the frame set at the first base. CDR1 and CDR2 are drawn from the germline V gene: MNHEY, SVGEGT. All donors were healthy Caucasians. Miltenyi CD45RO+ enrichment and human naive T-cell isolation kits were used to isolate memory (CD45RO+) and naive T cells from PBMC. Recombination linked TRBV6-2 or TRBV6-3 to TRBJ2-7, and 9 junctional nucleotides match TRBD2. The specimen was memory (CD45RO+) T cells sorted from blood. What this sample's cell subset or site label stands for: CD45RO+ enriched T cells. The sequence derives from a woman between 18 and 30 years old in good health. In nucleotide form, the sequence is TGTGCCAGCAGTTCCGCCCGAGCGGGAGGTTACGAGCAGTACTTC. This encodes CASSSARAGGYEQYF.